The rows below give T cell receptor beta chains drawn from one sample of a study of blood T cell repertoires in COVID-19. Libraries were prepared by immunoSEQ multiplex PCR; TCRdb keeps only in-frame clonotypes and omits some of them. The sample carries approximately 220,000 clones, 87% recorded once. Sequencing used peripheral blood. These receptors were collected from a man in his 60s who had recovered from COVID-19. Each CDR3 is given with its conserved first and last residue. The order of the fields is D gene, V gene, clone size, J gene, CDR3 DNA, CDR3 protein. A D gene is named only where the DNA matches it firmly. Some rows have no size entry. The others give once, few or many, or a class for an expanded clone.

d_call: -
v_call: TRBV19
clone_size: -
j_call: TRBJ2-7
cdr3_nt: TGTGCCAGTACGAAGGTGTTATCGAACAGACAAGACGAGCAGTACTTC
cdr3_aa: CASTKVLSNRQDEQYF

d_call: TRBD1
v_call: TRBV3-1/TRBV3-2
clone_size: few
j_call: TRBJ1-3
cdr3_nt: TGTGCCAGCAGCCAAGGACAGGGTCATAACTCTGGAAACACCATATATTTT
cdr3_aa: CASSQGQGHNSGNTIYF

d_call: TRBD1
v_call: TRBV28
clone_size: -
j_call: TRBJ1-1
cdr3_nt: TGTGCCGTAAAAGGACAGGAGGAGGAAGCTTTCTTT
cdr3_aa: CAVKGQEEEAFF

d_call: -
v_call: TRBV29-1
clone_size: -
j_call: TRBJ2-1
cdr3_nt: TGCAGCGCAACCAGGGGATTGGACAATGAGCAGTTCTTC
cdr3_aa: CSATRGLDNEQFF

d_call: -
v_call: TRBV4-3
clone_size: -
j_call: TRBJ2-3
cdr3_nt: TGCGCCAGCAGCCAAGACCAGTACACAGATACGCAGTATTTT
cdr3_aa: CASSQDQYTDTQYF

d_call: TRBD1
v_call: TRBV28
clone_size: many
j_call: TRBJ1-2
cdr3_nt: TGTGCCAGCAGATTACCGGGACAGGGGGCGCGAGGCTACACCTTC
cdr3_aa: CASRLPGQGARGYTF

d_call: -
v_call: TRBV10-3
clone_size: -
j_call: TRBJ2-3
cdr3_nt: TGTGCCATCAGTGAAAGAGCGGGTAGCACAGATACGCAGTATTTT
cdr3_aa: CAISERAGSTDTQYF

d_call: TRBD1
v_call: TRBV28
clone_size: -
j_call: TRBJ1-2
cdr3_nt: TGTGCCAGCAGGGATACAGGGGCACTCTATGGCTACACCTTC
cdr3_aa: CASRDTGALYGYTF

d_call: TRBD2
v_call: TRBV18
clone_size: -
j_call: TRBJ2-5
cdr3_nt: TGTGCCAGCTCACCAGGACTAGCCCAAGAGACCCAGTACTTC
cdr3_aa: CASSPGLAQETQYF

d_call: TRBD2
v_call: TRBV28
clone_size: -
j_call: TRBJ2-2
cdr3_nt: TGTGCCAGCAGTCTAGGACTAGCGGGAACCGGGGAGCTGTTTTTT
cdr3_aa: CASSLGLAGTGELFF

d_call: TRBD2
v_call: TRBV10-3
clone_size: -
j_call: TRBJ2-1
cdr3_nt: TGTGCCATCAGGGCCGGACTAGGGGAAGGGAATGAGCAGTTCTTC
cdr3_aa: CAIRAGLGEGNEQFF

d_call: -
v_call: TRBV21-1
clone_size: -
j_call: TRBJ1-5
cdr3_nt: TGTGCCAGCAGCAAAGATTGGGGCAGGGGGCCGCCGGGACAGCCCCAGCATTTT
cdr3_aa: CASSKDWGRGPPGQPQHF

d_call: TRBD2
v_call: TRBV10-3
clone_size: -
j_call: TRBJ2-7
cdr3_nt: TGTGCCATCAGTGTACTAGCGGGGGGCCGGGGGGAGCAGTACTTC
cdr3_aa: CAISVLAGGRGEQYF

d_call: TRBD1
v_call: TRBV19
clone_size: -
j_call: TRBJ2-7
cdr3_nt: TGTGCCAGTAGGACTCAGGGGGCAGAAGGCGAGCAGTACTTC
cdr3_aa: CASRTQGAEGEQYF

d_call: -
v_call: TRBV6-6
clone_size: -
j_call: TRBJ2-1
cdr3_nt: TGTGCCAGCAGTTACTTCGGGGAAGCAACCTACAATGAGCAGTTCTTC
cdr3_aa: CASSYFGEATYNEQFF

d_call: TRBD2
v_call: TRBV29-1
clone_size: -
j_call: TRBJ2-7
cdr3_nt: TGCAGCGTTGTTGGCGGGAGAAGCAACGAGCAGTACTTC
cdr3_aa: CSVVGGRSNEQYF

d_call: -
v_call: TRBV29-1
clone_size: -
j_call: TRBJ1-1
cdr3_nt: TGCAGCGTTGTTGAGGTCTCAAACACTGAAGCTTTCTTT
cdr3_aa: CSVVEVSNTEAFF

d_call: -
v_call: TRBV7-3
clone_size: -
j_call: TRBJ2-2
cdr3_nt: TGTGCCAGCAGCTTTAGGGCGGGGGCCGCCGGGGAGCTGTTTTTT
cdr3_aa: CASSFRAGAAGELFF

d_call: TRBD2
v_call: TRBV5-4
clone_size: -
j_call: TRBJ2-2
cdr3_nt: TGTGCCAGCAGCTTGGGCCAGCGGGAGAACACCGGGGAGCTGTTTTTT
cdr3_aa: CASSLGQRENTGELFF

d_call: -
v_call: TRBV4-1
clone_size: -
j_call: TRBJ1-1
cdr3_nt: TGCGCCAGCAGCCAGGCCGGGACATTGAACACTGAAGCTTTCTTT
cdr3_aa: CASSQAGTLNTEAFF

d_call: TRBD2
v_call: TRBV28
clone_size: -
j_call: TRBJ2-5
cdr3_nt: TGTGCCAGCAGTTTTCTGAGGACTAGTAAGGGGACCCAGTACTTC
cdr3_aa: CASSFLRTSKGTQYF

d_call: -
v_call: TRBV6-1
clone_size: -
j_call: TRBJ1-2
cdr3_nt: TGTGCCAGCAGTGAAGGGCAGGACTATGGCTACACCTTC
cdr3_aa: CASSEGQDYGYTF

d_call: -
v_call: TRBV5-4
clone_size: -
j_call: TRBJ1-2
cdr3_nt: TGTGCCAGCAGCTTCCTCCGGGACACTACTAACTATGGCTACACCTTC
cdr3_aa: CASSFLRDTTNYGYTF

d_call: -
v_call: TRBV7-9
clone_size: -
j_call: TRBJ2-3
cdr3_nt: TGTGCCAGCAGCTTAGGGACAGACTATAGCACAGATACGCAGTATTTT
cdr3_aa: CASSLGTDYSTDTQYF

d_call: TRBD2
v_call: TRBV3-1/TRBV3-2
clone_size: -
j_call: TRBJ2-1
cdr3_nt: TGTGCCAGCAGCCAAGAACCCATAGCGGGAGGGCCTAAGTTCTTC
cdr3_aa: CASSQEPIAGGPKFF

d_call: -
v_call: TRBV18
clone_size: -
j_call: TRBJ1-1
cdr3_nt: TGTGCCAGCTCACCCCCCCGGGGGGGGACTGAAGCTTTCTTT
cdr3_aa: CASSPPRGGTEAFF

d_call: TRBD1
v_call: TRBV28
clone_size: -
j_call: TRBJ1-2
cdr3_nt: TGTGCCAGCAGTTTGGGACAGACGAACTATGGCTACACCTTC
cdr3_aa: CASSLGQTNYGYTF

d_call: TRBD1
v_call: TRBV28
clone_size: -
j_call: TRBJ1-5
cdr3_nt: TGTGCCAGCAGTCTACCCCCGGGACAGTCTAGCAATCAGCCCCAGCATTTT
cdr3_aa: CASSLPPGQSSNQPQHF

d_call: -
v_call: TRBV5-1
clone_size: -
j_call: TRBJ1-2
cdr3_nt: TGCGCCAGCAGCTTGCCTACGGGATATGGTGGCGGCTACACCTTC
cdr3_aa: CASSLPTGYGGGYTF

d_call: -
v_call: TRBV7-3
clone_size: -
j_call: TRBJ2-7
cdr3_nt: TGTGCCAGCAGCCGGGATGCTAACTACGAGCAGTACTTC
cdr3_aa: CASSRDANYEQYF

d_call: TRBD1
v_call: TRBV6-5
clone_size: -
j_call: TRBJ1-2
cdr3_nt: TGTGCCAGCAGCCCCGGACAGGGCGGAACCAGCTTC
cdr3_aa: CASSPGQGGTSF

d_call: TRBD2
v_call: TRBV6-5
clone_size: -
j_call: TRBJ2-5
cdr3_nt: TGTGCCAGCAGTTCCGCGGGGACTAGCGGGAAGAAGACCCAGTACTTC
cdr3_aa: CASSSAGTSGKKTQYF

d_call: -
v_call: TRBV5-6
clone_size: -
j_call: TRBJ1-4
cdr3_nt: TGTGCCAGCAGCTCGAGGGTTCTCGAAAAACTGTTTTTT
cdr3_aa: CASSSRVLEKLFF

d_call: -
v_call: TRBV12-5
clone_size: once
j_call: TRBJ1-2
cdr3_nt: TGTGCTAGTGGTTTGGTACTAGGCCGGGGGAATGGCTACACCTTC
cdr3_aa: CASGLVLGRGNGYTF

d_call: -
v_call: TRBV5-4
clone_size: -
j_call: TRBJ1-1
cdr3_nt: TGTGCCAGCAGCCGGGCGGGGGCGGGTGCTTTCTTT
cdr3_aa: CASSRAGAGAFF

d_call: -
v_call: TRBV5-4
clone_size: -
j_call: TRBJ2-3
cdr3_nt: TGTGCCAGCAGCTTGGTTTCTGGACAAGATACGCAGTATTTT
cdr3_aa: CASSLVSGQDTQYF

d_call: -
v_call: TRBV3-1/TRBV3-2
clone_size: -
j_call: TRBJ2-7
cdr3_nt: TGTGCCAGCAGCCAAGACGGAGGGTTTAGCTACGAGCAGTACTTC
cdr3_aa: CASSQDGGFSYEQYF

d_call: TRBD1
v_call: TRBV7-2
clone_size: -
j_call: TRBJ2-3
cdr3_nt: TGTGCCAGCAGACAAGGACAGGGGGATACGCAGTATTTT
cdr3_aa: CASRQGQGDTQYF

d_call: -
v_call: TRBV24-1
clone_size: -
j_call: TRBJ2-5
cdr3_nt: TGTGCCACCAGTGATAATGGTGCAGTGGAGACCCAGTACTTC
cdr3_aa: CATSDNGAVETQYF

d_call: TRBD2
v_call: TRBV19
clone_size: -
j_call: TRBJ2-3
cdr3_nt: TGTGCCAGTAGCTCCCCCCAACTAGCGGGGGGTTTGGATACGCAGTATTTT
cdr3_aa: CASSSPQLAGGLDTQYF

d_call: -
v_call: TRBV4-2
clone_size: -
j_call: TRBJ1-1
cdr3_nt: TGTGCCAGCAGCCTAAGGACAGACCGAACAAGTGAAGCTTTCTTT
cdr3_aa: CASSLRTDRTSEAFF

d_call: -
v_call: TRBV9
clone_size: -
j_call: TRBJ2-5
cdr3_nt: TGTGCCAGCAGCGTGGAGGAAGAGACCCAGTACTTC
cdr3_aa: CASSVEEETQYF